This is a list of T cell receptor beta chains from one sample in a study of blood T cell repertoires in COVID-19. TCRdb's table, derived via immunoSEQ multiplex PCR, lists solely in-frame clones and lacks some. The sample lists a few hundred thousand clones; over 80% were seen once. Sequenced: peripheral blood. These receptors were collected from a woman aged 70 to 79 with COVID-19, enrolled during active disease. Both conserved end residues are part of each CDR3.

j_call v_call cdr3_aa
TRBJ2-1 TRBV27 CASSPSTGSSYNEQFF
TRBJ2-7 TRBV4-3 CASSRKDREHEQYF
TRBJ1-5 TRBV4-2 CASSHAGPYQPQHF
TRBJ2-5 TRBV13 CASSSLADGGETQYF
TRBJ2-7 TRBV10-3 CAISESGSTYEQYF
TRBJ2-1 TRBV2 CAASSGRVNEQFF
TRBJ1-2 TRBV29-1 CSVGQGADYGYTF
TRBJ1-2 TRBV5-1 CASSLSQGSVYGYTF
TRBJ2-3 TRBV12-5 CARSADRPNTDTQYF
TRBJ1-6 TRBV11-2 CASSRTGRGSPLHF
TRBJ2-4 TRBV3-1/TRBV3-2 CASSQGLAKNIQYF
TRBJ2-1 TRBV4-3 CASSPIAGERSEQFF
TRBJ2-3 TRBV6-5 CASRLAGGVDTQYF
TRBJ1-3 TRBV6-5 CASTQTGSGKNTIYF
TRBJ2-7 TRBV5-1 CASTFDRTQGFNEQYF
TRBJ2-7 TRBV10-3 CAISELTPYEQYF
TRBJ2-5 TRBV11-3 CASSLGLAVQETQYF
TRBJ1-2 TRBV5-6 CASSSDRVYGYTF
TRBJ1-6 TRBV18 CASSSRQGRDNSPLHF
TRBJ2-7 TRBV5-8 CASSRRLGSEQYF
TRBJ2-7 TRBV11-3 CASSNRDRGGYEQYF
TRBJ2-5 TRBV24-1 CATSDPGNLQETQYF
TRBJ1-4 TRBV7-9 CASSPGVEGSNEKLFF
TRBJ1-1 TRBV5-5 CASSLRPGGTEAFF
TRBJ1-1 TRBV19 CASSFGTGNTEAFF
TRBJ2-7 TRBV25-1 CASSEERGGVGYEQYF
TRBJ2-7 TRBV10-3 CATGTGTGSYEQYF
TRBJ1-2 TRBV28 CASSRLDGYTF
TRBJ2-1 TRBV27 CASSPFRLAGNYNEQFF
TRBJ1-5 TRBV7-8 CASSSNRGYQPQHF
TRBJ2-1 TRBV7-8 CASSFDGSSYNEQFF
TRBJ1-2 TRBV18 CASSPPTGTGGNGYTF
TRBJ1-4 TRBV28 CASQGQGNEKLFF
TRBJ2-7 TRBV29-1 CSVATGGYEQYF
TRBJ2-7 TRBV5-4 CASSWTGGLLEQYF
TRBJ2-5 TRBV29-1 CSAPIGGIVETQYF
TRBJ1-2 TRBV4-2 CASSQVETAPYGYTF
TRBJ2-7 TRBV6-2/TRBV6-3 CASSLGLRGIQVEYF
TRBJ1-1 TRBV5-1 CASSSNSGEAFF
TRBJ2-1 TRBV18 CASSPPGTSEYNEQFF
TRBJ2-2 TRBV5-1 CASSLSAGVSGELFF